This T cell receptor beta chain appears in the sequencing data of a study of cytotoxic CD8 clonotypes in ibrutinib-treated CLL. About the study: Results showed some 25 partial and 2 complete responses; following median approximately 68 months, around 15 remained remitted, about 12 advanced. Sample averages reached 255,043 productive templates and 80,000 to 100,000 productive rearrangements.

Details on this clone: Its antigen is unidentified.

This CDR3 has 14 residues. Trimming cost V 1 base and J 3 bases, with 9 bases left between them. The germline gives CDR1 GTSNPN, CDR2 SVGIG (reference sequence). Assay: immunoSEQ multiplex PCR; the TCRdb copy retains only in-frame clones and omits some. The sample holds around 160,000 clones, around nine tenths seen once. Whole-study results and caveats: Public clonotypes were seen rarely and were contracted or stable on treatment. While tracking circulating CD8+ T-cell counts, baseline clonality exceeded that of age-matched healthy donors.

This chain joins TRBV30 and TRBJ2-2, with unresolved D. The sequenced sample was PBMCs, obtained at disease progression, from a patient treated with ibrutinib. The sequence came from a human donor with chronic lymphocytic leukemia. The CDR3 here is CAWSATRYTGELFF. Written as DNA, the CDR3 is TGTGCCTGGAGTGCCACCAGGTACACCGGGGAGCTGTTTTTT. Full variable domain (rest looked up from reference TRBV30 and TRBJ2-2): SQTIHQWPATLVQPVGSPLSLECTVEGTSNPNLYWYRQAAGRGLQLLFYSVGIGQISSEVPQNLSASRPQDRQFILSSKKLLLSDSGFYLCAWSATRYTGELFFGEGSRLTVL.